The clone carrying this T cell receptor beta chain occurred a few times. Investigators prepared the TCR beta libraries by applying iRepertoire HTBI primers and Arm-PCR of CDR3 regions. TCRdb re-called the multiplex PCR reads with MiXCR, one entry per CDR3 protein. The profile shows 450,000 to 600,000 distinct CDR3 sequences, 16% of them singletons. This sample is part of a study of regulatory T cells in long-lasting Graves disease. In the study overall: Under 3 months of antithyroid drugs had been taken by newly diagnosed Graves' patients.

This sample's time point: newly diagnosed GD, antithyroid drugs for less than 3 months. Researchers made the TCR library from RNA that was extracted from PBMCs. The V gene's germline CDR1 is LNHDA and CDR2 SQIVND (reference sequence). The CDR3 sequence is 14 residues long. V was cut by 3 bases and J by 2 bases, with 11 bases left in between. The data were also submitted as part of a second study, on T cells in Graves' hyperthyroidism and ophthalmopathy. That work contributes: Thyroid ultrasound, orbital computed tomography, clinical symptoms, and serum thyroxine and TRAb underpinned diagnoses. Ophthalmopathy, which appeared later, was predicted by the model a median approximately six months before onset.

V is TRBV19 and J is TRBJ2-7; no clear D gene. This TCR came from a man in his forties with Graves disease. Specimen: peripheral blood mononuclear cells (PBMCs), collected at new diagnosis, from a patient treated with antithyroid drugs. CDR3 nucleotides: TGTGCCAGTAGTATCGGGTCCGGTACCTACGAGCAGTACTTC. The encoded protein is CASSIGSGTYEQYF.